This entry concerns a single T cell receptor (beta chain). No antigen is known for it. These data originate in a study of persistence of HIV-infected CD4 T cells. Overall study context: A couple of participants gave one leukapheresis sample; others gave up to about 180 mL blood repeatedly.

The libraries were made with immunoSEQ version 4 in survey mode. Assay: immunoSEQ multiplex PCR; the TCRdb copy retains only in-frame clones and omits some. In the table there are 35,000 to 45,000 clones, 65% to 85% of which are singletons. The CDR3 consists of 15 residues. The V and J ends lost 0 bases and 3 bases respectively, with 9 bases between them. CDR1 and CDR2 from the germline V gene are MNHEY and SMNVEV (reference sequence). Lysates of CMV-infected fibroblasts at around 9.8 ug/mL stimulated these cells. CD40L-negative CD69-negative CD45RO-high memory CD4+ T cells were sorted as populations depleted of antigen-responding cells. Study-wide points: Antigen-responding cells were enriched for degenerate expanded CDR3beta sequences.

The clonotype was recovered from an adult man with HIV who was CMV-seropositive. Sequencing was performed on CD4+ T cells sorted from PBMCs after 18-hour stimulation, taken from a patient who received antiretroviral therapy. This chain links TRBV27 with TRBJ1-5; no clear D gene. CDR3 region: CASSLSGFSNQPQHF. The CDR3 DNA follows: TGTGCCAGCAGTTTATCAGGGTTCTCCAATCAGCCCCAGCATTTT.